These T cell receptor beta chains were read from a single sample in a study of cytomegalovirus exposure and HLA in healthy donors. Libraries were prepared by immunoSEQ multiplex PCR; TCRdb keeps only in-frame clonotypes and omits some of them. The sample holds around 100,000 clones, about 81% seen once. Sequencing was carried out using PBMCs. The receptor source for this set is a woman aged 40 to 50 in good health and CMV-seropositive. Both conserved end residues are part of each CDR3. A D gene is named only where the DNA matches it firmly. Clone size is stated in some rows and not others, as once, few, many or a class when expanded.

.	TRBV6-5	TRBJ1-5	.	TGTGCCAGCAGGGCCGGGACATATAGCAATCAGCCCCAGCATTTT	CASRAGTYSNQPQHF
.	TRBV29-1	TRBJ2-1	.	TGCAGCGTTGAGGCGGATTCCTACAATGAGCAGTTCTTC	CSVEADSYNEQFF
few	TRBV19	TRBJ2-3	.	TGTGCCAGTAACATAGCCGTCACTAGCACAGATACGCAGTATTTT	CASNIAVTSTDTQYF
.	TRBV4-2	TRBJ1-2	.	TGTGCCAGCAGCCAAGAGACCGACAGGTCCTATGGCTACACCTTC	CASSQETDRSYGYTF
.	TRBV19	TRBJ2-4	.	TGTGCCAGTAGTTCGTCAGGGGGGATTAGAAACATTCAGTACTTC	CASSSSGGIRNIQYF
.	TRBV19	TRBJ2-1	TRBD2	TGTGCCAGTAAAGGCCGAGCGGGAGCGAACAATGAGCAGTTCTTC	CASKGRAGANNEQFF
.	TRBV5-1	TRBJ1-2	.	TGCGCCAGCAGCTTTTGGCAGGGTGATGGCTACACCTTC	CASSFWQGDGYTF
.	TRBV6-1	TRBJ2-2	.	TGTGCCAGCAGTCTTCGGACTGCGAACACCGGGGAGCTGTTTTTT	CASSLRTANTGELFF
.	TRBV2	TRBJ2-7	.	TGTGCCAGCAGTGGGCTAGTCTCCTACGAGCAGTACTTC	CASSGLVSYEQYF
few	TRBV29-1	TRBJ2-7	.	TGCAGCGTTGTCGCCTCCTACGAGCAGTACTTC	CSVVASYEQYF
.	TRBV4-2	TRBJ1-4	.	TGTGCCAGCAGCCAAATGGACAGTGGAATGGCTAATGAAAAACTGTTTTTT	CASSQMDSGMANEKLFF
.	TRBV5-6	TRBJ1-1	.	TGTGCCAGCAGCCCGAGGATCATAGGACAGAACACTGAAGCTTTCTTT	CASSPRIIGQNTEAFF
.	TRBV4-1	TRBJ2-1	TRBD2	TGCGCCAGCAGCCAAGATTCTCTAGCGGGAGCGAGGTTCTACAATGAGCAGTTCTTC	CASSQDSLAGARFYNEQFF
.	TRBV1	TRBJ2-1	.	TGCACCAGCAGCCATTCCCAGGGGTCATACAATGAGCAGTTCTTC	CTSSHSQGSYNEQFF
.	TRBV7-3	TRBJ2-3	TRBD2	TGTGCCAGCAGCTCCTCGACTAGCGGGAGAGGGGGGACGCAGTATTTT	CASSSSTSGRGGTQYF
few	TRBV6-1	TRBJ1-4	.	TGTGCCAGCAGTGAAGCTGCAGGTGGTAATGAAAAACTGTTTTTT	CASSEAAGGNEKLFF
.	TRBV6-5	TRBJ1-3	.	TGTGCCAGCAGCCAGGGTTATCCTGGAAACACCATATATTTT	CASSQGYPGNTIYF
.	TRBV30	TRBJ2-3	TRBD2	TGTGCCTGGAGTGGGGGGAGCGGGATGGGTGGCACAGATACGCAGTATTTT	CAWSGGSGMGGTDTQYF
.	TRBV6-4	TRBJ2-7	TRBD2	TGTGCCAGCAGTGACCCGAATGAAGCGGGAGGGCCCGAGCAGTACTTC	CASSDPNEAGGPEQYF
.	TRBV21-1	TRBJ1-3	.	TGTGCCAGCAGTAGAAACACCATATATTTT	CASSRNTIYF
.	TRBV27	TRBJ2-7	.	TGTGCCAGCAGTCACAGGACAGTTGGCTACGAGCAGTACTTC	CASSHRTVGYEQYF
.	TRBV4-2	TRBJ2-3	TRBD2	TGTGCCAGCAGCCAAGGGACTAGCGGGAGAAACGAAGATACGCAGTATTTT	CASSQGTSGRNEDTQYF
.	TRBV4-1	TRBJ2-1	.	TGCGCCAGCAGCCAAGAGGGGGCTAGCAGCAGCAATGAGCAGTTCTTC	CASSQEGASSSNEQFF
.	TRBV9	TRBJ2-1	TRBD2	TGTGCCAGCAGCGTAGCGTTCGCTAGCGGGAGTGAGCAGTTCTTC	CASSVAFASGSEQFF
.	TRBV9	TRBJ2-1	TRBD2	TGTGCCAGCAGCGTAGACGGGAGGGTTTCCTACAATGAGCAGTTCTTC	CASSVDGRVSYNEQFF
.	TRBV5-4	TRBJ2-7	TRBD2	TGTGCCAGCAGCTCCCGGACTAGCTACGAGCAGTACTTC	CASSSRTSYEQYF
few	TRBV5-1	TRBJ2-3	TRBD2	TGCGCCAGCAGCGGGGGACTAGCGGGAGGATTCGGTGATACGCAGTATTTT	CASSGGLAGGFGDTQYF
.	TRBV4-2	TRBJ2-1	TRBD2	TGTGCCAGCAGCCAAGGAAGTGTCGGGACTAGCGATATCTATGAGCAGTTCTTC	CASSQGSVGTSDIYEQFF
few	TRBV5-1	TRBJ2-7	TRBD2	TGCGCCAGCAGGCATGGACTAGCGGGAGCCTCTCTCGACGAGCAGTACTTC	CASRHGLAGASLDEQYF
.	TRBV28	TRBJ2-5	TRBD2	TGTGCCAGCAGTTTAGTAGCGGGAGAAGGGGAGACCCAGTACTTC	CASSLVAGEGETQYF
.	TRBV27	TRBJ2-5	TRBD2	TGTGCCAGCAGTTTATCGTGGACGGGGGGGACCCAGTACTTC	CASSLSWTGGTQYF
.	TRBV18	TRBJ1-4	TRBD1	TGTGCCAGCTCACGGCACAAGGACAGGGTGTATGAAAAACTGTTTTTT	CASSRHKDRVYEKLFF
few	TRBV2	TRBJ2-7	.	TGTGCCAGCAGTCCCCGGGACTGGCTCTACGAGCAGTACTTC	CASSPRDWLYEQYF
.	TRBV30	TRBJ1-2	.	TGTGCCTGGAGTGTACTTGGGGGAGGCGATGGCTACACCTTC	CAWSVLGGGDGYTF
.	TRBV29-1	TRBJ1-4	.	TGCAGCACGAGTTCGGGGAGTAATGAAAAACTGTTTTTT	CSTSSGSNEKLFF
few	TRBV29-1	TRBJ1-2	TRBD1	TGCAGCGCTCGCCTAGGGACAGGGTCCGTCTACACCTTC	CSARLGTGSVYTF
.	TRBV9	TRBJ1-1	.	TGTGCCAGCAGCGAGCAGGGCCAGAACACTGAAGCTTTCTTT	CASSEQGQNTEAFF
.	TRBV15	TRBJ2-5	TRBD2	TGTGCCACCAGCAGAGGGCCGGGGGGGACCCAAGAGACCCAGTACTTC	CATSRGPGGTQETQYF
.	TRBV5-4	TRBJ2-1	.	TGTGCCAGCAGCTTGGGGGCCAATGAGCAGTTCTTC	CASSLGANEQFF
medium-sized	TRBV28	TRBJ2-2	TRBD1	TGTGCCAGCAGTTTAGGGGACAGGGAATCGGGGGAGCTGTTTTTT	CASSLGDRESGELFF
few	TRBV7-6	TRBJ1-3	TRBD1	TGTGCCAGCAGCTTAGAGGCCCAGGGGGCCCCTGGAAACACCATATATTTT	CASSLEAQGAPGNTIYF
.	TRBV21-1	TRBJ2-3	.	TGTGCCAGCAGCAAAGTTGGCTTTGCTAGCACAGATACGCAGTATTTT	CASSKVGFASTDTQYF
.	TRBV4-2	TRBJ2-1	TRBD2	TGTGCCAGCAGCCCTCGGACTAGCGGGTACAATGAGCAGTTCTTC	CASSPRTSGYNEQFF
.	TRBV7-9	TRBJ1-3	.	TGTTCCAGCAGCTTTGATCGGGATGGACGAAGGAACACCATATATTTT	CSSSFDRDGRRNTIYF
.	TRBV2	TRBJ1-2	.	TGTGCCAGCAGTGATCGCGTCGCGGCAAACTATGGCTACACCTTC	CASSDRVAANYGYTF
.	TRBV10-1	TRBJ2-1	TRBD2	TGCGCCAGCAGTGACGCGGGAGGAAACAATGAGCAGTTCTTC	CASSDAGGNNEQFF
.	TRBV30	TRBJ2-3	.	TGTGCCTGGATCCCCGGTGGAGATACGCAGTATTTT	CAWIPGGDTQYF
few	TRBV6-5	TRBJ1-1	TRBD1	TGTGCCAGCAGTCTACACCGGGACAGTAAAGAAGCTTTCTTT	CASSLHRDSKEAFF
.	TRBV27	TRBJ2-5	TRBD2	TGTGCCAGCAGTAGGACTAGCGGACAAGAGACCCAGTACTTC	CASSRTSGQETQYF
.	TRBV2	TRBJ1-4	.	TGTGCCAGCAGTACTCCCGAAGATCACGATGAAAAACTGTTTTTT	CASSTPEDHDEKLFF
.	TRBV10-3	TRBJ2-1	TRBD1	TGTGCCATCAGTGGGGACAGGGGACGTTTAGATGAGCAGTTCTTC	CAISGDRGRLDEQFF
.	TRBV7-8	TRBJ2-1	.	TGTGCCAGCAGTCCGATTAGCTCCTACAATGAGCAGTTCTTC	CASSPISSYNEQFF
.	TRBV5-1	TRBJ2-3	TRBD2	TGCGCCAGCAAGGTCCTCGCGGGAGGGGAGAGGGATACGCAGTATTTT	CASKVLAGGERDTQYF
.	TRBV4-2	TRBJ2-2	.	TGTGCCAGCACCTCGGAGCCCAACACCGGGGAGCTGTTTTTT	CASTSEPNTGELFF
few	TRBV29-1	TRBJ1-4	.	TGCAGCGTATCGACAGGAGCCTTTAATGAAAAACTGTTTTTT	CSVSTGAFNEKLFF
.	TRBV19	TRBJ2-7	.	TGTGCCAGTAGTGACCTCCGGAGGGTCCGCGAGCAGTACTTC	CASSDLRRVREQYF
.	TRBV6-4	TRBJ2-1	TRBD1	TGTGCCAGCAGTGCTGGGACAGGGGGCCGGAATGAGCAGTTCTTC	CASSAGTGGRNEQFF
.	TRBV7-8	TRBJ2-7	.	TGTGCCAGCAGCTCCTCTCAGATCTCCTACGAGCAGTACTTC	CASSSSQISYEQYF